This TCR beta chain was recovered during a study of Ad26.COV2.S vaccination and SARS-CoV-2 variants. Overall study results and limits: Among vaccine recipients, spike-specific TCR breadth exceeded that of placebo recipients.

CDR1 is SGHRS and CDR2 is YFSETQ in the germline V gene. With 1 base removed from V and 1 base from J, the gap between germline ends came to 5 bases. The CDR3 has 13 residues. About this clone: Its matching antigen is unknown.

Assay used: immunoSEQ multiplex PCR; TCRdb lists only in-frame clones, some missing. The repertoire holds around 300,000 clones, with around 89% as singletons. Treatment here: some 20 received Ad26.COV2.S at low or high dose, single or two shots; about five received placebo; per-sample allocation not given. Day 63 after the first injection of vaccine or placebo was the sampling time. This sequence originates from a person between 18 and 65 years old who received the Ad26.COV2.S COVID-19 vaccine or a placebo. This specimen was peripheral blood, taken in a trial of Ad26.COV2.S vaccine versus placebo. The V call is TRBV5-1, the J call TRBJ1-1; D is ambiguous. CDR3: CASSLTRNTEAFF. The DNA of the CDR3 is TGCGCCAGCAGCTTGACAAGGAACACTGAAGCTTTCTTT.